This TCR beta chain is drawn from a study of tumor-infiltrating lymphocytes in localized non-small cell lung cancer. On the study more broadly: Several tumor histologies, both smoking statuses, and some post-neoadjuvant chemotherapy samples were included. Whole-study results and caveats: TCR sequencing covered a subset of patients with enough tissue. Different pieces of the same tissue were used for each assay.

Assay used: immunoSEQ multiplex PCR; TCRdb lists only in-frame clones, some missing. The table has over 6,500 clones, around 78% seen once. With respect to this clone: No antigen is known for it.

J lost 8 bases, V lost 5 bases, and 11 bases had no gene match. This CDR3 is built from 14 residues. Per the germline V gene, CDR1 is GTSNPN and CDR2 is SVGIG (reference sequence). Sequences were obtained from uninvolved lung tissue not adjacent to the tumor. The source of this sequence is a human donor with non-small cell lung cancer. The chain is built from TRBV30 and TRBJ1-2, with TRBD1 identical over 10 bases. CDR3 residues: CAWLGTGAARGYTF. CDR3 nucleotides: TGTGCCTGGCTCGGGACAGGGGCGGCTAGAGGCTACACCTTC.